This passage covers 30 T cell receptor beta chains from one sample sequenced in a study of cytomegalovirus exposure and HLA in healthy donors. 13 Jbeta primers and 60 Vbeta primers were used for the PCR. Here immunoSEQ multiplex PCR was the method, and the copy in TCRdb shows in-frame clones only, minus some. The table has approximately 170,000 clones, 60% to 80% seen once. Input material: PBMCs. These receptor sequences come from a woman in her forties in good health and CMV-seropositive.

Only one count was recorded for this clone. One end of the junction varies from germline; a read error may be responsible. Additional DNA sequences in this sample encode the identical CDR3. The chain couples TRBV5-6 to TRBJ1-1; weak D call: TRBD1 (5 bases). The germline CDR1 and CDR2 sequences are SGHDT and YYEEEE. This CDR3 has 15 residues. CDR3 sequence (DNA): TGTGCCAGCAGGTCGGGACTCTCGAGGAACACTGAGGCTTTCTTT. This codes for CASRSGLSRNTEAFF.

V and J are TRBV29-1 and TRBJ2-5; 9 bases align to TRBD2. Germline V gene data show CDR1 as SQVTM and CDR2 as ANQGSEA. This CDR3 region has 15 residues. V dropped 3 bases and J dropped 2; count of bases not matched to a gene: 7. This CDR3 is CSVEGMLAGQETQYF. The CDR3 nucleotides read TGCAGCGTTGAGGGGATGCTAGCGGGACAAGAGACCCAGTACTTC.

This clone was picked up one time. The genes are TRBV28 and TRBJ1-1, with a possible D match to TRBD1 (6 bases). The V gene's germline CDR1 is MDHEN and CDR2 SYDVKM. The V end was cut by 2 bases, the J end by 4 bases, with 11 bases between. The CDR3 is made up of 14 amino acids. CDR3 amino acids: CASSLDTGSTEAFF. DNA for the CDR3: TGTGCCAGCAGTTTAGATACAGGGAGCACTGAAGCTTTCTTT.

J is TRBJ1-6 and V is TRBV7-2, with D perhaps TRBD1 (5 bases). Trimming shortened V by 8 bases and J by 7 bases, and 15 bases separated the two germline ends. The germline V gene has CDR1 SGHTA and CDR2 FQGNSA. The CDR3 extends over 14 amino acids. Here the CDR3 reads CASAPGLQNSPLHF. The CDR3 DNA reads as TGTGCCAGCGCACCGGGACTGCAAAATTCACCCCTCCACTTT.

The V call is TRBV7-2, the J call TRBJ2-5; weak D call: TRBD2 (6 bases). Germline V gene sequence: CDR1 SGHTA, CDR2 FQGNSA. Trimming took off 5 bases at V and 2 bases at J, with 15 bases between the two ends. CDR3 length: 15 amino acids. CDR3 coding DNA: TGTGCCAGCAGCCCCCAGACGGGGAGGCAAGAGACCCAGTACTTC. Amino acids: CASSPQTGRQETQYF.

The chain employs TRBV29-1 and TRBJ1-2; 10 bases line up with TRBD1. J was trimmed by 4 bases and V by 2 bases; bases with no gene match: 10. This CDR3 has 16 amino acids. The germline CDR1 and CDR2 sequences are SQVTM and ANQGSEA. Written as DNA, the CDR3 is TGCAGCGTTGAACGGGACAGGGGTAAGGAGGTCTATGGCTACACCTTC. This sequence encodes CSVERDRGKEVYGYTF.

The V and J genes are TRBV15 and TRBJ2-7, with 9 bases matching TRBD2. Trimming cost V 4 bases and J 3 bases; bases outside gene matches: 7. CDR1 and CDR2 (germline): LNHNV, YYDKDF (reference sequence). The CDR3 extends over 15 amino acids. CDR3 DNA: TGTGCCACCAGCAAAACGGCGGGGGGGGGCTACGAGCAGTACTTC. Its protein is CATSKTAGGGYEQYF.

The genes are TRBV7-9 and TRBJ1-1, with a weak D call TRBD1 (6 bases). Trimming took off 1 base at V and 4 bases at J, with 16 bases between the two ends. Germline V gene data show CDR1 as SEHNR and CDR2 as FQNEAQ (reference sequence). This CDR3 comprises 16 residues. The CDR3 bases are TGTGCCAGCAGCTTAGTCCTTGGGAGGGGGGCCACTGAAGCTTTCTTT. Translation: CASSLVLGRGATEAFF.

In this sample, this clone turned up once. The V gene is TRBV7-2, the J gene TRBJ2-7; 9 nucleotides align to TRBD2. Germline CDR1 reads SGHTA; CDR2 reads FQGNSA. This CDR3 has 15 residues. V was pared by 2 bases and J by 1 base, with 3 bases of the junction left unmatched. CDR3 nucleotide sequence: TGTGCCAGCAGCTTAAGCGCGGGAGGGTCCTACGAGCAGTACTTC. It codes for CASSLSAGGSYEQYF.

The chain recombines TRBV14 with TRBJ1-2; 7 bases are a match to TRBD1. The germline CDR1 and CDR2 sequences are SGHDN and FVKESK. The CDR3 is made up of 12 amino acids. After removal of 4 bases from V and 4 bases from J, the junction contained 0 bases not matched to a gene. CDR3 coding DNA: TGTGCCAGCAGCCCAGGGGGCTATGGCTACACCTTC. Its protein product is CASSPGGYGYTF.

The chain carries TRBV19 and TRBJ2-7; 13 bases match TRBD2. V lost 3 bases, J lost 5 bases, and 4 bases stayed unmatched. This CDR3 region has 15 residues. The germline V gene has CDR1 LNHDA and CDR2 SQIVND (reference sequence). As DNA, the CDR3 is TGTGCCAGTAGTATCAGGACTAGCGGGAGAAACGAGCAGTACTTC. Translation gives CASSIRTSGRNEQYF.

This clone has more than one count but fewer than ten. The DNA for the CDR3 is TGTGCCAGCAGTTACTCGGCTGGGGCAGGGCGAGAGACCCAGTACTTC. Protein product: CASSYSAGAGRETQYF. The chain carries TRBV6-5 and TRBJ2-5, with D perhaps matching TRBD1 (5 bases). Trimming cost V 0 bases and J 4 bases, with 15 bases left between them. The CDR3 is 16 residues long. The germline V gene encodes CDR1 MNHEY and CDR2 SVGAGI.

V usage is TRBV11-2 and J usage is TRBJ2-7; possibly TRBD2 for D (6 bases). V was trimmed by 4 bases and J by 2 bases, leaving 15 bases between them. The germline gives CDR1 SGHAT, CDR2 FQNNGV. The CDR3 is 15 amino acids. CDR3 loop: CASSWEAEMTYEQYF. DNA of the CDR3: TGTGCCAGCAGCTGGGAGGCAGAGATGACCTACGAGCAGTACTTC.

The V and J genes are TRBV2 and TRBJ1-2; D call uncertain. CDR1 and CDR2 from the germline V gene are SNHLY and FYNNEI. This CDR3 has 12 amino acids. The germline V and J ends were trimmed by 5 bases and 7 bases, with 11 bases remaining between them. The CDR3 nucleotides read TGTGCCAGCAGTCGAAACTCGGGTGGCTACACCTTC. Translating gives CASSRNSGGYTF.

V gene TRBV19 combines with J gene TRBJ1-2; D possibly corresponds to TRBD1 (6 bases). Germline-derived CDR1 and CDR2 are LNHDA and SQIVND (reference sequence). V lost 5 bases and J lost 1, with 17 bases in between. This CDR3 spans 16 amino acids. In DNA, the CDR3 is TGTGCCAGTAGTGGAAAAGTAGGACAGATTAACTATGGCTACACCTTC. Translation: CASSGKVGQINYGYTF. The full variable domain, completed using reference TRBV19 and TRBJ1-2, is DGGITQSPKYLFRKEGQNVTLSCEQNLNHDAMYWYRQDPGQGLRLIYYSQIVNDFQKGDIAEGYSVSREKKESFPLTVTSAQKNPTAFYLCASSGKVGQINYGYTFGSGTRLTVV.

In its sample, this clone was seen once. This chain uses TRBV19 with TRBJ1-2, with D tentatively TRBD1 (6 bases). Germline V CDR1 and CDR2: LNHDA, SQIVND (reference sequence). This CDR3 comprises 14 residues. The ends were cut back, 3 bases at V and 4 bases at J, with 12 bases in the middle. The CDR3 protein is CASSMGGLSYGYTF. CDR3 nucleotide sequence: TGTGCCAGTAGTATGGGGGGGCTCAGCTATGGCTACACCTTC.

This rearrangement joins TRBV5-8 to TRBJ1-1, with unresolved D. The V end lost 0 bases, the J end lost 6 bases, and 9 bases lay between the germline ends. The length of the CDR3 is 13 residues. CDR1 is SGHTS and CDR2 is YDEGEE in the germline V gene. The CDR3 nucleotides read TGTGCCAGCAGCTTGGAGCCAGGCGCTGAAGCTTTCTTT. Translating gives CASSLEPGAEAFF.

This clone was seen only once. The rearrangement joins TRBV18 to TRBJ2-7; no firm D call. This CDR3 is 13 amino acids long. The germline CDR1 and CDR2 sequences are KGHSH and LQKENI. The V end lost 0 bases, the J end lost 3 bases, and 6 bases lay between the germline ends. This chain's CDR3 is CASSPPNGYEQYF. CDR3 nucleotide sequence: TGTGCCAGCTCACCACCAAACGGCTACGAGCAGTACTTC.

The J gene is TRBJ2-1, the V gene TRBV30; a possible D gene is TRBD1 (6 bases). Germline V gives CDR1 GTSNPN, CDR2 SVGIG (reference sequence). V dropped 3 bases and J dropped 9 bases, with 24 bases sitting between them. The CDR3 loop spans 16 amino acids. DNA for the CDR3: TGTGCCTGGAGCAAGAAACAGGGATCCGTCCAAGCTGAGCAGTTCTTC. This gives the protein CAWSKKQGSVQAEQFF. The complete variable domain, with remaining parts taken from reference TRBV30 and TRBJ2-1, reads SQTIHQWPATLVQPVGSPLSLECTVEGTSNPNLYWYRQAAGRGLQLLFYSVGIGQISSEVPQNLSASRPQDRQFILSSKKLLLSDSGFYLCAWSKKQGSVQAEQFFGPGTRLTVL.

This chain uses TRBV6-5 with TRBJ2-1; TRBD2 matches 9 bases. Per germline, CDR1 MNHEY and CDR2 SVGAGI. The junction had 6 bases not matched to a gene; V was cut back by 7 bases and J by 5 bases. The CDR3 is 14 amino acids. CDR3 sequence reads: CASISLAGNNEQFF. DNA of the CDR3: TGTGCCAGCATCTCACTAGCGGGTAACAATGAGCAGTTCTTC.

The rearrangement joins TRBV29-1 to TRBJ1-3; possible D gene TRBD1, 6 bases. This CDR3 is 14 amino acids long. Germline CDR1 SQVTM, CDR2 ANQGSEA. Trimming took 6 bases from V and 0 from J, leaving 12 bases between them. CDR3 region: CSVTGANSGNTIYF. The CDR3 nucleotides are TGCAGCGTGACAGGAGCAAACTCTGGAAACACCATATATTTT. The whole variable domain, remainder taken from reference TRBV29-1 and TRBJ1-3, is SAVISQKPSRDICQRGTSLTIQCQVDSQVTMMFWYRQQPGQSLTLIATANQGSEATYESGFVIDKFPISRPNLTFSTLTVSNMSPEDSSIYLCSVTGANSGNTIYFGEGSWLTVV.

The chain carries TRBV10-2 and TRBJ2-7, with D possibly matching TRBD2 (6 bases). Germline values: CDR1 WSHSY, CDR2 SAAADI. The V gene lost 4 bases and the J gene lost 3 bases, with 10 bases spanning the gap. The CDR3 sequence is 13 residues long. CDR3 sequence: CASSAADYYEQYF. Here the CDR3 DNA reads TGCGCCAGCAGTGCCGCGGACTACTACGAGCAGTACTTC.

This clone appeared a few times. V usage is TRBV2 and J usage is TRBJ2-3, with 12 bases that match TRBD2. The CDR3 runs to 15 residues. Germline V CDR1 and CDR2: SNHLY, FYNNEI. V was pared by 5 bases and J by 8 bases, with 8 bases of the junction left unmatched. CDR3 protein: CASSPSSGGAGTQYF. CDR3 DNA: TGTGCCAGCAGTCCATCTAGCGGGGGGGCTGGTACGCAGTATTTT.

This clone was seen once. The chain joins TRBV28 to TRBJ2-1; D is uncertain. Trimming took off 4 bases at V and 0 bases at J, with 7 bases between the two ends. This CDR3 has 14 residues. The germline V gene has CDR1 MDHEN and CDR2 SYDVKM. The CDR3 coding sequence is TGTGCCAGCAGTTCCCACAGCTCCTACAATGAGCAGTTCTTC. Translating gives CASSSHSSYNEQFF.

In this sample, this clone turned up a few times. This chain uses TRBV6-5 with TRBJ1-2; 11 bases match TRBD1. J gave up 8 bases and V 7 bases, and 9 bases lay outside the gene matches. The CDR3 length is 14 residues. Germline CDR1 MNHEY, CDR2 SVGAGI. Here the CDR3 DNA reads TGTGCCAGCAAGGTTCCGGGACAGGGGGTCGGCTACACCTTC. Translation: CASKVPGQGVGYTF.

The V and J genes are TRBV5-8 and TRBJ1-5; D ambiguous. The CDR3 has 16 residues. V was trimmed by 2 bases and J by 6 bases, leaving 18 bases between them. The germline V gene encodes CDR1 SGHTS and CDR2 YDEGEE. The CDR3 loop reads CASSLSGETRSQPQHF. CDR3 nucleotides: TGTGCCAGCAGCTTAAGCGGAGAGACACGTTCTCAGCCCCAGCATTTT. The full variable domain, with the rest looked up from reference TRBV5-8 and TRBJ1-5, is EAGVTQSPTHLIKTRGQQATLRCSPISGHTSVYWYQQALGLGLQFLLWYDEGEERNRGNFPPRFSGRQFPNYSSELNVNALELEDSALYLCASSLSGETRSQPQHFGDGTRLSIL.

In this sample, this clone turned up a few times. The chain joins TRBV6-5 to TRBJ1-2; 7 bases fit TRBD1. The CDR3 runs to 15 residues. V was pared by 4 bases and J by 3 bases, with 8 bases of the junction left unmatched. CDR1 MNHEY and CDR2 SVGAGI come from the germline V gene. The CDR3 loop reads CASSLRRGHYYGYTF. The DNA of the CDR3 is TGTGCCAGCAGTTTGCGAAGGGGGCACTACTATGGCTACACCTTC.

The chain couples TRBV2 to TRBJ2-7; 10 bases fit TRBD1. CDR3 length: 14 amino acids. The V gene end was trimmed by 7 bases and the J gene end by 4 bases; junction bases not matched to a gene: 7. CDR1 SNHLY and CDR2 FYNNEI come from the germline V gene. The CDR3 nucleotides read TGTGCCAGCACCCCGGGACAGGGGCTATACGAGCAGTACTTC. Translation gives CASTPGQGLYEQYF.

The V and J genes are TRBV18 and TRBJ2-7; 13 positions agree with TRBD2. CDR1 and CDR2 from the germline V gene are KGHSH and LQKENI. The CDR3 loop spans 14 amino acids. Trimming at V came to 3 bases and at J to 6 bases, leaving 2 bases not matched to a gene. The CDR3 DNA is TGTGCCAGCTCACCGACTAGCGGGGGGTCCGAGCAGTACTTC. This encodes CASSPTSGGSEQYF.

CDR3 nucleotides: TGTGCCAGCAGCTCGACTCCTTACGAGCAGTACTTC. This codes for CASSSTPYEQYF. V usage is TRBV5-5 and J usage is TRBJ2-7; D not certain. The length of the CDR3 is 12 residues. The germline V gene has CDR1 SGHKS and CDR2 YYEKEE (reference sequence). V lost 3 bases, J lost 4 bases, and 8 bases lay in between. Complete variable domain (other parts from reference TRBV5-5 and TRBJ2-7): DAGVTQSPTHLIKTRGQQVTLRCSPISGHKSVSWYQQVLGQGPQFIFQYYEKEERGRGNFPDRFSARQFPNYSSELNVNALLLGDSALYLCASSSTPYEQYFGPGTRLTVT.